The rows below give T cell receptor beta chains drawn from one sample of a study of T cell repertoires in cytomegalovirus infection. What these receptors recognize is not known. TCRdb fed the reads into MiXCR, producing one record per CDR3 protein. The profile shows around 900,000 distinct CDR3 sequences, approximately 32% of them singletons. The source material was cultured CD8+ T cells from PBMCs, sampled from culture after CMV antigen stimulation. The receptors come from a human donor in good health (CMV status not recorded). Some clones in this sample may be carry-over from other donors' samples. Each CDR3 is given with its conserved first and last residue. D genes are given only for firm matches. The listing skips clone size in some rows; elsewhere it reads once, few, many or a size class.

cdr3_length	j_call	clone_size	v_call	d_call	cdr3_nt	cdr3_aa
17	TRBJ2-2	many	TRBV10-3	TRBD1	TGTGCCATCAGAGACTCACAGGGGACCGCGAACACCGGGGAGCTGTTTTTT	CAIRDSQGTANTGELFF
12	TRBJ2-3	-	TRBV19	-	TGTGCCAGTAAAGGGGTGGGTCAGCCCCAGTATTTT	CASKGVGQPQYF
16	TRBJ2-1	-	TRBV27	TRBD1	TGTGCCAGCAGTCCAAGACAGGGCTTATCCTACAATGAGCAGTTCTTC	CASSPRQGLSYNEQFF
14	TRBJ1-5	-	TRBV19	-	TGTGCCAGTATTGAATTGGGTAGCAATCAGCCCCAGCATTTT	CASIELGSNQPQHF
13	TRBJ2-7	-	TRBV19	-	TGTGCCACCGCTCCGGGTGCCTCCTACGAGCAGTACTTC	CATAPGASYEQYF
14	TRBJ2-5	many	TRBV7-9	-	TGTGCCAGCAGCGGCGACAGGGGAGGGGAGACCCAGTACTTC	CASSGDRGGETQYF
15	TRBJ2-1	-	TRBV6-1	-	TGTGCCAGCAGCCCGGGTGGGGCAGCCTACGCTGAGCAGTTCTTC	CASSPGGAAYAEQFF
14	TRBJ1-1	-	TRBV4-1	-	TGCGCCAGCAGCCAAGATACCTTGAACACTGAAGCTTTCTTT	CASSQDTLNTEAFF
13	TRBJ2-2	-	TRBV5-1	TRBD1	TGCGCCAGCCCGGGGACAGTTACCGGGGAGCTGTTTTTT	CASPGTVTGELFF
16	TRBJ1-2	few	TRBV29-1	-	TGCAGCGTTGAAGATGACTCGGGTGAACGTAACTATGGCTACACCTTC	CSVEDDSGERNYGYTF
15	TRBJ2-1	-	TRBV5-6	-	TGTGCCAGCAGCTACCCACCCACTGGGTACAATGAGCAGTTCTTC	CASSYPPTGYNEQFF
16	TRBJ1-2	-	TRBV19	-	TGTGCCAGTAGTAAATCCGGAGGGGAGAGCGGCTATGGCTACACCTTC	CASSKSGGESGYGYTF
14	TRBJ1-4	few	TRBV11-2	-	TGTGCCAGCAGCCCCAAGAGTGCTAATGAAAAACTGTTTTTT	CASSPKSANEKLFF
15	TRBJ1-2	-	TRBV6-2/TRBV6-3	TRBD1	TGTGCCAGCAACAGCCCGGGACAGCCAAACTATGGCTACACCTTC	CASNSPGQPNYGYTF
13	TRBJ1-2	-	TRBV7-9	-	TGTGCCAGCAGCTCCTCCCAGGGTTGGGGCTACACCTTC	CASSSSQGWGYTF
14	TRBJ2-7	few	TRBV20-1	-	TGCAGTGCTAGAGATTGGCAGGGAGCACACGAGCAGTACTTC	CSARDWQGAHEQYF
12	TRBJ1-1	few	TRBV20-1	-	TGCAGTGCCAGGGAGTGGAACACTGAAGCTTTCTTT	CSAREWNTEAFF
14	TRBJ2-2	-	TRBV12-3/TRBV12-4	-	TGTGCCAGCAGTCTCGTAGGCTACGCCGGGGAGCTGTTTTTT	CASSLVGYAGELFF
13	TRBJ2-1	many	TRBV12-3/TRBV12-4	-	TGTGCCAGCAGCTTAGGGGCGGCCAATGAGCAGTTCTTC	CASSLGAANEQFF
16	TRBJ1-1	-	TRBV9	TRBD1	TGTGCCAGCAGCGGTGACCCCGGGACAGATAACACTGAAGCTTTCTTT	CASSGDPGTDNTEAFF
16	TRBJ2-5	few	TRBV12-3/TRBV12-4	TRBD2	TGTGCCAGCACCCGGGGGGAGGGCCTTTACCAAGAGACCCAGTACTTC	CASTRGEGLYQETQYF
14	TRBJ2-3	-	TRBV5-1	-	TGCGCCAGCAGCTTGGGGTCCCTAACAGATACGCAGTATTTT	CASSLGSLTDTQYF
14	TRBJ2-3	few	TRBV2	-	TGTGCCAGCAGTGAATACGTCTTCGGAGATACGCAGTATTTT	CASSEYVFGDTQYF
16	TRBJ1-5	few	TRBV6-5	-	TGTGCCAGCAGCCCGGGCGGGCAGGGGTGGAATCAGCCCCAGCATTTT	CASSPGGQGWNQPQHF
15	TRBJ1-1	few	TRBV4-1	TRBD1	TGCGCCAGCAGCCAAGATCTGACAGGGGGCACTGAAGCTTTCTTT	CASSQDLTGGTEAFF
16	TRBJ2-5	many	TRBV7-2	TRBD2	TGTGCCAGCAGCCCCCGGACTAGCGGGGTCGTAGAGACCCAGTACTTC	CASSPRTSGVVETQYF
15	TRBJ1-5	-	TRBV19	-	TGTGCCAGTAGTGCCCTCGGGGGGGCGGGACAGCCCCAGCATTTT	CASSALGGAGQPQHF
13	TRBJ2-7	-	TRBV5-6	-	TGTGCCAGCAGCTTGTACGGAAACTACGAGCAGTACTTC	CASSLYGNYEQYF
16	TRBJ2-7	many	TRBV7-6	-	TGTGCCAGCAGCACCCCACAGGGAATCGATTCCTACGAGCAGTACTTC	CASSTPQGIDSYEQYF
15	TRBJ2-7	-	TRBV7-4	TRBD2	TGTGCCAGCAGCTCGCATTGCGGGGGGGCCTACGAGCAGTACTTC	CASSSHCGGAYEQYF
13	TRBJ2-2	-	TRBV7-9	-	TGTGCCAGCAGCTTACAAGAAGCCGGGGAGCTGTTTTTT	CASSLQEAGELFF
15	TRBJ2-3	-	TRBV19	TRBD1	TGTGCCAGTAGTACCGACAGGGGCCGACCCGGTACGCAGTATTTT	CASSTDRGRPGTQYF
16	TRBJ2-3	-	TRBV27	-	TGTGCCAGCAGAATCACAACCATTACACCCACAGATACGCAGTATTTT	CASRITTITPTDTQYF
14	TRBJ1-1	few	TRBV7-9	-	TGTGCCAGCAGCCGCAGGGTGATGAACACTGAAGCTTTCTTT	CASSRRVMNTEAFF
14	TRBJ2-1	-	TRBV25-1	TRBD2	TGTGCCAGCACGTTAGCGGGGGATAGGAATGAGCAGTTCTTC	CASTLAGDRNEQFF
15	TRBJ1-5	many	TRBV7-8	-	TGTGCCAGCAGCTTCCCCGGTGAGGGCGGTCAGCCCCAGCATTTT	CASSFPGEGGQPQHF
13	TRBJ2-3	many	TRBV7-2	-	TGTGCCAGCAGCCGTTCTAGCGCCGATACGCAGTATTTT	CASSRSSADTQYF
16	TRBJ2-3	-	TRBV11-2	-	TGTGCCAGCAGCTCGGAGCGAGAAGCTTTCACAGATACGCAGTATTTT	CASSSEREAFTDTQYF
14	TRBJ2-2	many	TRBV7-6	-	TGTGCCAGCAGCTCCAATAGGGGCTACGGGGAGCTGTTTTTT	CASSSNRGYGELFF
16	TRBJ1-3	-	TRBV13	TRBD1	TGTGCCAGCAGCTCGGGACAGGGCTTGGCTGGAAACACCATATATTTT	CASSSGQGLAGNTIYF